The 6 T cell receptor beta chains reported below all come from one sample, sequenced in a study of CD8 T cells in ankylosing spondylitis. Study-wide points: Seven to nine highly homologous variants made up a TCR beta motif, and this motif appeared characteristic of ankylosing spondylitis blood.

TCRdb reprocessed the 5' RACE reads with MiXCR, giving one entry per CDR3 protein. The table records more than 500,000 distinct CDR3 sequences, roughly 5% of them present only once. The antigens these receptors bind are not known. The sequencing sample was made of blood, either unsorted or a sorted T cell fraction (not recorded which). Receptor source: a male donor with ankylosing spondylitis.

Ten or more counts support this clonotype. The chain couples TRBV4-3 to TRBJ2-7, with TRBD1 matching 7 bases. The germline gives CDR1 LGHNA, CDR2 YSLEER. The CDR3 loop spans 13 amino acids. After removal of 5 bases from V and 6 bases from J, the junction contained 7 bases not matched to a gene. As DNA, the CDR3 is TGCGCCAGCAGCTTTTACAGGGGCTCCGAGCAGTACTTC. Translation: CASSFYRGSEQYF.

The chain combines TRBV27 with TRBJ2-1, with D possibly being TRBD1 or TRBD2 (5 bases each). This CDR3 has 12 amino acids. Trimming pared 2 bases from V and 8 bases from J, leaving 7 bases between. The germline CDR1 and CDR2 sequences are MNHEY and SMNVEV (reference sequence). CDR3 residues: CASSLRGYEQFF. CDR3 DNA: TGTGCCAGCAGTTTACGGGGCTATGAGCAGTTCTTC.

This clonotype was recorded at least ten times. The CDR3 DNA reads as TGTGCCAGCTCACCATCTTCGACAGGGTCTCGGGAAAAACTGTTTTTT. It translates to CASSPSSTGSREKLFF. The genes are TRBV18 and TRBJ1-4; 7 bases fit TRBD1. The germline gives CDR1 KGHSH, CDR2 LQKENI. The CDR3 sequence is 16 residues long. V was clipped by 2 bases and J by 8 bases; unmatched bases: 11.

J is TRBJ2-2 and V is TRBV4-1; 11 nucleotides agree with TRBD1. J was trimmed by 4 bases and V by 2 bases; bases with no gene match: 9. The CDR3 runs 18 residues. Germline-derived CDR1 and CDR2 are MGHRA and YSYEKL. CDR3 DNA sequence: TGCGCCAGCAGCCAATCCGGGACAGGGGGTTCTCTCACCGGGGAGCTGTTTTTT. This gives the protein CASSQSGTGGSLTGELFF.

V usage is TRBV12-3 or TRBV12-4 and J usage is TRBJ2-3, with D tentatively TRBD1 (6 bases). The CDR3 is 15 residues long. Trimming stripped 6 bases from V and 2 bases from J, with 15 bases between. DNA for the CDR3: TGTGCCAGCAGGGTCCTACAGGGTCCCACAGATACGCAGTATTTT. Translation: CASRVLQGPTDTQYF.

This clonotype was counted ten times or more. V usage is TRBV20-1 and J usage is TRBJ1-1; D is uncertain. CDR1 is DFQATT and CDR2 is SNEGSKA in the germline V gene (reference sequence). V was shortened by 5 bases and J by 1 base, with 11 bases between the two germline ends. The CDR3 contains 13 residues. CDR3 amino acids: CSAPAQPNTEAFF. The CDR3 nucleotides are TGCAGTGCTCCAGCACAGCCGAACACTGAAGCTTTCTTT.